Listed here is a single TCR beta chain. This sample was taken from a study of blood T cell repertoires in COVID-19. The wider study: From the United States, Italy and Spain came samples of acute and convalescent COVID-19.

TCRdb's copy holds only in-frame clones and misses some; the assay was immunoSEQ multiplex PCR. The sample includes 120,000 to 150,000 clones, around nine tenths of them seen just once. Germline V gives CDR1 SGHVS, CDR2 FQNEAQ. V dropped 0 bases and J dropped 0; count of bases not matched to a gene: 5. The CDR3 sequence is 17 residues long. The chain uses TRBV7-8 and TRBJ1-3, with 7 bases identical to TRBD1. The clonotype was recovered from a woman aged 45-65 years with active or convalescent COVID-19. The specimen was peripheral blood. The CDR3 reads CASSLAGGPSSGNTIYF. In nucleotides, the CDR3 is TGTGCCAGCAGCTTAGCAGGGGGCCCTTCCTCTGGAAACACCATATATTTT.